A single sample is the source of the 15 T cell receptor beta chains below, sequenced in a study of CD8 T cells in Susac syndrome (dated by TCRdb to 2018 to 2020). To prepare the library, the immunoSEQ multiplex PCR assay was applied. RNA was extracted using the RNeasy kit, and roughly 0.5 to 1 ug of the RNA was reverse transcribed with random hexamers. TCRdb handled the public reads itself, with Q25 trimming in fastp and clone calling in MiXCR, and kept productive beta chains. One record per CDR3 amino acid sequence lists the most common genes and DNA. The sample has 160,000 or so distinct CDR3 sequences on record, roughly 93% of them singletons. The ten largest make up 0.13% of the sample. The sample consisted of CD4+ T cells from PBMCs. Receptor source: a human donor in good health.

This chain connects TRBV12-3 or TRBV12-4 to TRBJ1-1, with D maybe TRBD1 (6 bases). Between the trimmed V and J ends, which lost 5 bases and 3 bases, there was a span of 13 bases. This CDR3 region has 14 residues. This CDR3 reads CASSATGWDTEAFF. DNA of the CDR3: TGTGCCAGCAGTGCCACAGGGTGGGACACTGAAGCTTTCTTT.

V usage is TRBV20-1 and J usage is TRBJ2-7, with D possibly TRBD2 on 7 matching bases. The CDR3 contains 13 residues. Germline values: CDR1 DFQATT, CDR2 SNEGSKA (reference sequence). Trimming cost V 3 bases and J 2 bases, with 11 bases left between them. Here the CDR3 DNA reads TGCAGTGCTAGGAGGGGGGGCGCCTACGAGCAGTACTTC. This codes for CSARRGGAYEQYF.

The chain is built from TRBV4-1 and TRBJ2-4, with D perhaps matching TRBD1 or TRBD2 (5 bases each). The germline V and J ends were trimmed by 5 bases and 4 bases, with 15 bases remaining between them. The CDR3 is 15 residues long. Germline lookup yields CDR1 MGHRA and CDR2 YSYEKL. This CDR3 reads CASSDRALAKNIQYF. The CDR3 DNA sequence: TGCGCCAGCAGCGACAGAGCCCTAGCAAAAAACATTCAGTACTTC.

V is TRBV12-3 or TRBV12-4 and J is TRBJ1-3, with 9 bases fitting TRBD1. Trimming took 3 bases from V and 3 from J; bases not matched to a gene: 3. This CDR3 region has 15 residues. CDR3 DNA sequence: TGTGCCAGCAGTTTTGGGGACAGGGATGGAAACACCATATATTTT. This encodes CASSFGDRDGNTIYF.

The rearrangement links TRBV19 to TRBJ1-5; D possibly corresponds to TRBD1 (6 bases). The CDR3 spans 15 residues. Deletions cut 4 bases from V and 4 bases from J, with 14 bases between. The V gene's germline CDR1 is LNHDA and CDR2 SQIVND (reference sequence). In DNA, the CDR3 is TGTGCCAGTAGTAAACTATCGGACAGTAATCAGCCCCAGCATTTT. Its translation: CASSKLSDSNQPQHF.

The gene calls are TRBV5-1 and TRBJ1-1, with 9 bases fitting TRBD1. J was trimmed by 3 bases and V by 3 bases; bases with no gene match: 9. The CDR3 extends over 16 amino acids. The germline CDR1 and CDR2 sequences are SGHRS and YFSETQ. This CDR3 reads CASSWNTGGTDTEAFF. The CDR3, as DNA: TGCGCCAGCAGCTGGAACACAGGGGGCACAGACACTGAAGCTTTCTTT.

The chain combines TRBV7-2 with TRBJ2-5; D is unclear. The CDR3 runs to 11 residues. Trimming took 5 bases from V and 9 from J, leaving 10 bases between them. In germline, CDR1 is SGHTA, CDR2 FQGNSA. The CDR3 DNA sequence: TGTGCCAGCAGCCAGTATTGGGCCCAGTACTTC. Amino acid sequence: CASSQYWAQYF.

This clonotype was picked up one time. The V gene is TRBV20-1, the J gene TRBJ2-3; D remains unclear. The germline V gene encodes CDR1 DFQATT and CDR2 SNEGSKA (reference sequence). The CDR3 is made up of 13 amino acids. V was pared by 3 bases and J by 0 bases, with 7 bases between. The CDR3 nucleotides are TGCAGTGCTAGGGCCCCTAGCACAGATACGCAGTATTTT. It codes for CSARAPSTDTQYF.

This rearrangement joins TRBV15 to TRBJ2-3; a possible D gene is TRBD2 (5 bases). The germline CDR1 and CDR2 sequences are LNHNV and YYDKDF (reference sequence). With 1 base removed from V and 2 bases from J, the gap between germline ends came to 10 bases. This CDR3 is 15 amino acids long. The chain's CDR3 is CATSRARTFTDTQYF. The CDR3 DNA sequence: TGTGCCACCAGCAGAGCTAGGACTTTCACAGATACGCAGTATTTT.

The genes are TRBV2 and TRBJ1-1, with 10 bases that match TRBD1. Trimming removed 7 bases from V and 7 bases from J; junction bases left unmatched: 6. The CDR3 runs 13 residues. Looked up from germline, CDR1 is SNHLY and CDR2 is FYNNEI. CDR3 residues: CASIMDRGNEAFF. The DNA of the CDR3 is TGTGCCAGCATTATGGACAGGGGGAATGAAGCTTTCTTT.

This chain uses TRBV14 with TRBJ2-7; D ambiguous. The length of the CDR3 is 12 residues. V dropped 4 bases and J dropped 5 bases, with 9 bases sitting between them. The germline gives CDR1 SGHDN, CDR2 FVKESK. The CDR3 DNA reads as TGTGCCAGCAGCCGGTCATGGGACGAGCAGTACTTC. Amino acid sequence: CASSRSWDEQYF.

This chain joins TRBV15 and TRBJ1-1; D remains unclear. This CDR3 region has 13 residues. Germline lookup yields CDR1 LNHNV and CDR2 YYDKDF (reference sequence). V was cut by 6 bases and J by 4 bases, with 12 bases left in between. The CDR3 nucleotides read TGTGCCACCAGGAAACAAAGGCGCACTGAAGCTTTCTTT. Protein sequence: CATRKQRRTEAFF.

The chain combines TRBV5-4 with TRBJ2-7, with 12 bases that match TRBD1. Losses at the gene ends were 4 bases for V and 7 bases for J; bases not matched to a gene: 3. Per germline, CDR1 SGHNT and CDR2 YYREEE (reference sequence). CDR3 length equals 13 residues. The CDR3 region has the DNA TGTGCCAGCAGCCTGGGACAGGGGGCAGAGCAGTACTTC. Its translation: CASSLGQGAEQYF.

The V call is TRBV7-7, the J call TRBJ2-5; D may correspond to TRBD1 or TRBD2 (6 bases each). Looked up from germline, CDR1 is SSHAT and CDR2 is FNYEAQ (reference sequence). CDR3 size: 15 residues. Trimming removed 2 bases from V and 2 bases from J, with 12 bases in between. The CDR3 DNA sequence: TGTGCCAGCAGCTTATACGGGGGCCCTCAAGAGACCCAGTACTTC. Translated: CASSLYGGPQETQYF.

The CDR3 region has the DNA TGCGCCAGCAGCTTGGAAGCGGCGGAGCAGTGGGAAAAACTGTTTTTT. Translating it yields CASSLEAAEQWEKLFF. The chain joins TRBV5-1 to TRBJ1-4; D ambiguous. V dropped 0 bases and J dropped 8 bases, with 17 bases sitting between them. This CDR3 has 16 amino acids. CDR1 and CDR2 (germline): SGHRS, YFSETQ.